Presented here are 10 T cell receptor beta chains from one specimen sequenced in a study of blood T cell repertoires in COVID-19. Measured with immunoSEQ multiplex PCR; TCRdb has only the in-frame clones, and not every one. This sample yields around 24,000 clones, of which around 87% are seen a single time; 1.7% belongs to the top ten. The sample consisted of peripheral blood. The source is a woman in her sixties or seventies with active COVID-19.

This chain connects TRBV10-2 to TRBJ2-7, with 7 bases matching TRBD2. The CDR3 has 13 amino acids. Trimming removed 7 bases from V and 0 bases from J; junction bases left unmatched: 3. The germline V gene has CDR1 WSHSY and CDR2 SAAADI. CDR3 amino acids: CASKTSSSYEQYF. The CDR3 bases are TGCGCCAGCAAGACTAGCAGCTCCTACGAGCAGTACTTC.

The CDR3 nucleotides read TGTGCCAGCAGACCCGGGGGGACAGGGTTTTACGAGCAGTACTTC. Translated: CASRPGGTGFYEQYF. This chain joins TRBV28 and TRBJ2-7; 9 positions match TRBD1. The CDR3 consists of 15 residues. Germline values: CDR1 MDHEN, CDR2 SYDVKM. With V trimmed by 6 bases and J by 4 bases, 10 bases remained unmatched.

The DNA for the CDR3 is TGTGCCAGCTCACCACCGGCGGGAGGAGGTTACGAGCAGTACTTC. It encodes CASSPPAGGGYEQYF. V gene TRBV18 combines with J gene TRBJ2-7; 8 nucleotides align to TRBD2. Per germline, CDR1 KGHSH and CDR2 LQKENI. The CDR3 totals 15 residues. The trim removed 0 bases at V and 4 bases at J, leaving 5 bases unmatched.

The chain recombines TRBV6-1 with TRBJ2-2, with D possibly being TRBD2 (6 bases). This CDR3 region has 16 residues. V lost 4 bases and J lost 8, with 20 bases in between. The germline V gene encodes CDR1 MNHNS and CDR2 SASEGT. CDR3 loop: CASSGERLVIAGELFF. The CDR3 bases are TGTGCCAGCAGTGGAGAGAGACTAGTTATAGCTGGGGAGCTGTTTTTT.

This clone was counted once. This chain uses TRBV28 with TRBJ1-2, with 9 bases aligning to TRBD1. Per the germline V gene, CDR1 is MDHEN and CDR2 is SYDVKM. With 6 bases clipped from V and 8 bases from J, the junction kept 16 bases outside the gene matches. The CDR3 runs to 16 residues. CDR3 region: CASRLPGQGALPGYTF. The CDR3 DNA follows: TGTGCCAGCAGGCTGCCGGGACAGGGAGCCCTACCCGGCTACACCTTC.

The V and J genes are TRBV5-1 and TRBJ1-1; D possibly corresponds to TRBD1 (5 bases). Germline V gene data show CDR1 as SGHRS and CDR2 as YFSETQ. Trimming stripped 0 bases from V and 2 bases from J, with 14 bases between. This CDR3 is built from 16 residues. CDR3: CASSLVGGAYNTEAFF. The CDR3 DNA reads TGCGCCAGCAGCTTGGTAGGTGGGGCTTACAACACTGAAGCTTTCTTT.

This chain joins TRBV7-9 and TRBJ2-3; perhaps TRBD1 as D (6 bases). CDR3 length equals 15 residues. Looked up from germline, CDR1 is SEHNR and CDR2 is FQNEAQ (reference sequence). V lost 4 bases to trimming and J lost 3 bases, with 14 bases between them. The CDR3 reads CASSSTGPETDTQYF. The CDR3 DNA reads TGTGCCAGCAGCTCGACAGGCCCAGAGACAGATACGCAGTATTTT.

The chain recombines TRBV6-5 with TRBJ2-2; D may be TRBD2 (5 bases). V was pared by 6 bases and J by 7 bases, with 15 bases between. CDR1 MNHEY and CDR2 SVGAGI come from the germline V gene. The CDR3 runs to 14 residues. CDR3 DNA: TGTGCCAGCAGGGAGGACCCTAGCATCGGGGAGCTGTTTTTT. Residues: CASREDPSIGELFF.

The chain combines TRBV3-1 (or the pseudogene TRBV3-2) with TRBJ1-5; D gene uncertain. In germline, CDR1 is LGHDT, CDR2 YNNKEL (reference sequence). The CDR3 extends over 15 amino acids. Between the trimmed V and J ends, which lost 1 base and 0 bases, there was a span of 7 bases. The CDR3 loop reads CASSQVAGSNQPQHF. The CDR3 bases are TGTGCCAGCAGCCAAGTGGCAGGTAGCAATCAGCCCCAGCATTTT.

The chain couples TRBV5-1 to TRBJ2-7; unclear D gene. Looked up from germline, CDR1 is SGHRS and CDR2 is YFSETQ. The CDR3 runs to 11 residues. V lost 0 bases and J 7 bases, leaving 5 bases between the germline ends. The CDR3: CASSLVGEQYF. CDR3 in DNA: TGCGCCAGCAGCTTGGTCGGGGAGCAGTACTTC.